Shown below are 25 T cell receptor beta chains from a single sample sequenced in a study of T-cell reconstitution after alpha-beta-depleted transplantation in children. TCRbeta library preparation incorporated unique molecular identifiers. MiXCR, applied by TCRdb to the PCR reads, yields one record per CDR3 protein. The data hold 780,000 or so distinct CDR3 sequences, with roughly 15% observed a single time. The input for sequencing was PBMCs, mostly from graft donor cells, taken 360 days after TCRalphabeta/CD19-depleted stem cell transplant. Receptors originate from a male patient younger than 18 who had a stem cell transplant for acute lymphoblastic leukemia, so the T cells may come from the graft donor.

This clonotype was recorded a few times. The rearrangement uses TRBV7-9 and TRBJ1-1; TRBD1 aligns across 8 bases. CDR1 SEHNR and CDR2 FQNEAQ come from the germline V gene (reference sequence). The J segment lost 2 bases and the V segment lost 11 bases, leaving 10 bases of the junction unmatched. This CDR3 spans 14 amino acids. CDR3 nucleotides: TGTGCCCCTAAAGGAGGACAGGGTAACACTGAAGCTTTCTTT. Encoded protein: CAPKGGQGNTEAFF.

This clonotype has at least ten counts. The chain joins TRBV12-3 or TRBV12-4 to TRBJ2-1, with TRBD2 identical over 10 bases. Germline trimming cut 7 bases from V and 5 bases from J; bases unmatched to any gene: 11. This CDR3 comprises 16 residues. CDR3 residues: CASTLRRTSGNNEQFF. The CDR3 nucleotides are TGTGCCAGCACCCTCCGGAGGACTAGCGGCAACAATGAGCAGTTCTTC.

This clonotype was detected a few times. The chain couples TRBV28 to TRBJ2-7; 8 positions match TRBD1. After removal of 6 bases from V and 0 bases from J, the junction contained 7 bases not matched to a gene. CDR1 is MDHEN and CDR2 is SYDVKM in the germline V gene. The CDR3 runs 15 residues. The CDR3 DNA is TGTGCCAGCAGCCCGGGACAGGCAAGCTCCTACGAGCAGTACTTC. Translating it yields CASSPGQASSYEQYF.

The gene calls are TRBV4-1 and TRBJ1-4, with 7 bases aligning to TRBD1. The CDR3 is 14 residues long. Per germline, CDR1 MGHRA and CDR2 YSYEKL. V was pared by 2 bases and J by 7 bases, with 4 bases of the junction left unmatched. The CDR3 loop reads CASSQRQGLEKLFF. In nucleotides, the CDR3 is TGCGCCAGCAGCCAAAGACAGGGCCTTGAAAAACTGTTTTTT.

This clonotype has just a few counts. The rearrangement links TRBV5-1 to TRBJ2-1, with TRBD2 matching over 8 bases. The CDR3 is 17 residues long. Per germline, CDR1 SGHRS and CDR2 YFSETQ. The ends lost 0 bases at V and 8 bases at J; junction bases unmatched: 13. The CDR3 DNA reads as TGCGCCAGCAGCTTGGCGGTTTTAGCGGGACCTTTGGATGAGCAGTTCTTC. Its protein product is CASSLAVLAGPLDEQFF.

CDR3 coding DNA: TGTGCCAGCAGCCGATCAGAGTCAACTAATGAAAAACTGTTTTTT. Its protein is CASSRSESTNEKLFF. V is TRBV3-1 and J is TRBJ1-4, with no clear D. CDR3 length: 15 amino acids. Germline-derived CDR1 and CDR2 are LGHDT and YNNKEL (reference sequence). V was pared by 4 bases and J by 0 bases, with 9 bases between.

This rearrangement joins TRBV15 to TRBJ1-2; D is uncertain. V was trimmed by 0 bases and J by 4 bases, leaving 12 bases between them. Germline V gene sequence: CDR1 LNHNV, CDR2 YYDKDF (reference sequence). The CDR3 contains 15 residues. CDR3 loop: CATSRDDTNLYGYTF. The CDR3 nucleotides are TGTGCCACCAGCAGAGACGACACGAACCTCTATGGCTACACCTTC. The complete variable domain, with remaining parts taken from reference TRBV15 and TRBJ1-2, reads DAMVIQNPRYQVTQFGKPVTLSCSQTLNHNVMYWYQQKSSQAPKLLFHYYDKDFNNEADTPDNFQSRRPNTSFCFLDIRSPGLGDTAMYLCATSRDDTNLYGYTFGSGTRLTVV.

The rearrangement joins TRBV13 to TRBJ2-7, with 9 bases identical to TRBD2. Trimming removed 3 bases from V and 6 bases from J; junction bases left unmatched: 15. The germline V gene encodes CDR1 PRHDT and CDR2 FYEKMQ (reference sequence). This CDR3 is built from 17 residues. In nucleotides, the CDR3 is TGTGCCAGCAGCTTCAATTCCGGGACTAGCATCGGCCGCGAGCAGTACTTC. Its protein product is CASSFNSGTSIGREQYF.

This clonotype was recorded at least ten times. V and J are TRBV29-1 and TRBJ1-5, with D tentatively TRBD1 (5 bases). Germline V gene lookup returns CDR1 SQVTM and CDR2 ANQGSEA. CDR3 length: 14 residues. V dropped 6 bases and J dropped 1 base, with 13 bases sitting between them. The CDR3 DNA sequence: TGCAGCGTGGGGGAACGGGGGAGCAATCAGCCCCAGCATTTT. Its translation: CSVGERGSNQPQHF.

The rearrangement links TRBV20-1 to TRBJ1-6, with no clear D. Germline lookup yields CDR1 DFQATT and CDR2 SNEGSKA (reference sequence). CDR3 length equals 15 residues. Trimming took 1 base from V and 7 from J, leaving 14 bases between them. The CDR3 DNA reads as TGCAGTGCTAGAGCCCCTACCCGAGAAAATTCACCCCTCCACTTT. It encodes CSARAPTRENSPLHF.

The sample holds many counts of this clonotype. The chain links TRBV21-1 to TRBJ2-5; the table's D call, TRBD2, has no DNA check behind it. TRBV21-1 corresponds to a pseudogene. This CDR3 is built from 15 residues. The CDR3 DNA follows: TGTGCCAGCAGCAAACGGAGGGACGGCCAAGAGACCCAGTACTTC. This gives the protein CASSKRRDGQETQYF.

The chain links TRBV4-1 to TRBJ2-1; no firm D call. CDR1 and CDR2 from the germline V gene are MGHRA and YSYEKL. The germline V and J ends were trimmed by 2 bases and 2 bases, with 22 bases remaining between them. The CDR3 has 19 residues. The CDR3 loop is CASSQRSISTLGTYNEQFF. DNA for the CDR3: TGCGCCAGCAGCCAAAGGTCTATATCAACGCTAGGGACCTACAATGAGCAGTTCTTC.

CDR3 region: CAISESSGGQGNIQYF. In nucleotides, the CDR3 is TGTGCCATCAGTGAGTCCTCCGGGGGACAGGGAAACATTCAGTACTTC. This chain joins TRBV10-3 and TRBJ2-4, with TRBD1 matching 9 bases. Unmatched junction bases numbered 6, after V lost 0 bases and J lost 6 bases. Germline V gene sequence: CDR1 ENHRY, CDR2 SYGVKD. The CDR3 covers 16 residues.

CDR3 DNA sequence: TGCGCCAGCAGGACGCGCAACACCGGGGAGCTGTTTTTT. Protein product: CASRTRNTGELFF. V usage is TRBV4-1 and J usage is TRBJ2-2; D not resolved. The germline gives CDR1 MGHRA, CDR2 YSYEKL. The CDR3 consists of 13 residues. V lost 6 bases, J lost 2 bases, and 7 bases lay in between.

The gene calls are TRBV13 and TRBJ2-7; 12 nucleotides line up with TRBD2. V was clipped by 4 bases and J by 1 base; unmatched bases: 8. The CDR3 covers 17 residues. Germline loops: CDR1 PRHDT, CDR2 FYEKMQ (reference sequence). The CDR3 loop reads CASSSYGLAGPSYEQYF. CDR3 sequence (DNA): TGTGCCAGCAGCTCATACGGACTAGCGGGACCTTCCTACGAGCAGTACTTC.

The chain recombines TRBV28 with TRBJ2-3, with D unclear. Germline CDR1 is MDHEN and CDR2 is SYDVKM. The CDR3 has 13 amino acids. V was clipped by 5 bases and J by 6 bases, with 12 bases between them. DNA of the CDR3: TGTGCCAGCAGTAACCCCCCGGTGGATACGCAGTATTTT. The encoded protein is CASSNPPVDTQYF.

The chain links TRBV19 to TRBJ2-2; 14 bases match TRBD2. Trimming took 11 bases from V and 4 from J; bases not matched to a gene: 12. The CDR3 has 17 amino acids. From germline, CDR1 is LNHDA and CDR2 SQIVND (reference sequence). CDR3 sequence reads: CASWRGLAGESTGELFF. The CDR3 DNA reads as TGTGCCTCATGGCGGGGACTAGCGGGAGAGTCCACCGGGGAGCTGTTTTTT. Based on the CDR3 plus reference TRBV19 and TRBJ2-2, the full variable domain is DGGITQSPKYLFRKEGQNVTLSCEQNLNHDAMYWYRQDPGQGLRLIYYSQIVNDFQKGDIAEGYSVSREKKESFPLTVTSAQKNPTAFYLCASWRGLAGESTGELFFGEGSRLTVL.

The chain has TRBV25-1 and TRBJ2-3; D is possibly TRBD1 (5 bases). The V and J ends lost 6 bases and 5 bases respectively, with 12 bases between them. The CDR3 consists of 13 residues. Germline CDR1 and CDR2: MGHDK and SYGVNS. CDR3 in amino acids: CASRPDTKDTQYF. CDR3 sequence (DNA): TGTGCCAGCAGACCGGACACGAAAGATACGCAGTATTTT.

The V call is TRBV7-3, the J call TRBJ2-3; D might be TRBD2 (6 bases). The germline gives CDR1 SGHTA, CDR2 FQGTGA. Trimming left V 1 base short and J 2 bases short, with 10 bases between. CDR3 length: 15 amino acids. The CDR3: CASSLIRENTDTQYF. For the CDR3, the DNA is TGTGCCAGCAGCTTAATCCGGGAGAACACAGATACGCAGTATTTT.

The V and J genes are TRBV24-1 and TRBJ2-7, with D hard to call. Germline assignment: CDR1 KGHDR and CDR2 SFDVKD. V was shortened by 5 bases and J by 13 bases, with 8 bases between the two germline ends. CDR3 length equals 9 residues. In nucleotides, the CDR3 is TGTGCCACCAGTGCGTCCGCCTACTTC. This codes for CATSASAYF.

The V call is TRBV9, the J call TRBJ2-7, with a possible D match to TRBD2 (6 bases). Trimming took 0 bases from V and 1 from J, leaving 14 bases between them. This CDR3 comprises 16 residues. The germline CDR1 and CDR2 sequences are SGDLS and YYNGEE. The DNA of the CDR3 is TGTGCCAGCAGCGTAGAAGAACTAGCTGGTTCCTACGAGCAGTACTTC. Amino acid sequence: CASSVEELAGSYEQYF.

This rearrangement joins TRBV24-1 to TRBJ2-5; no definite D call. Germline values: CDR1 KGHDR, CDR2 SFDVKD. The germline V and J ends were trimmed by 6 bases and 6 bases, with 7 bases remaining between them. The CDR3 extends over 11 amino acids. The CDR3 sequence is CATSSEKTQYF. CDR3 DNA: TGTGCCACCAGTTCGGAGAAGACCCAGTACTTC.

In its sample, this clonotype was seen a few times. This chain uses TRBV5-1 with TRBJ2-7; possibly TRBD2 for D (5 bases). Germline CDR1 SGHRS, CDR2 YFSETQ. The ends were cut back, 3 bases at V and 0 bases at J, with 13 bases in the middle. The CDR3 is made up of 15 amino acids. The CDR3 sequence: CASSWNLGSSYEQYF. Written as DNA, the CDR3 is TGCGCCAGCAGCTGGAACCTAGGGAGCTCCTACGAGCAGTACTTC.

This clonotype was seen once. The chain uses TRBV7-2 and TRBJ2-5; no definite D call. V was cut by 7 bases and J by 0 bases, with 9 bases left in between. This CDR3 is 13 amino acids long. Germline V CDR1 and CDR2: SGHTA, FQGNSA. The CDR3 loop reads CASTFPYQETQYF. CDR3 nucleotide sequence: TGTGCCAGCACCTTCCCCTACCAAGAGACCCAGTACTTC.

The rearrangement links TRBV4-1 to TRBJ2-1, with TRBD1 matching over 8 bases. There are 16 residues in the CDR3. Germline CDR1 reads MGHRA; CDR2 reads YSYEKL. Unmatched junction bases numbered 11, after V lost 6 bases and J lost 4 bases. Here the CDR3 reads CASSPRRGQDYNEQFF. CDR3 DNA sequence: TGCGCCAGCAGTCCCCGTAGGGGACAGGATTACAATGAGCAGTTCTTC.